This entry features one T cell receptor beta chain sequence. Its target is not known. The repertoire was sequenced with immunoSEQ multiplex PCR; TCRdb's copy has only in-frame clones and lacks some. The sample comprises 7,000 to 8,500 clones, more than 70% of which are singletons, and 6.8% rests with the top ten. The data were obtained in a study of neoadjuvant nivolumab and ipilimumab in lung cancer. Germline V gives CDR1 MNHNS, CDR2 SASEGT. V shed 4 bases and J 2 bases; nucleotides not matched to a gene: 6. CDR3 length: 17 amino acids. Study findings and constraints: From pretherapy to surgery, tumor richness and clonality rose with dual therapy. Blood richness before therapy tracked richness in tumors resected after neoadjuvant therapy.

The starting material was tumor tissue, obtained after neoadjuvant nivolumab, alone or with ipilimumab, at or shortly before surgery. The clonotype originates from an adult with non-small cell lung cancer. This chain links TRBV6-1 with TRBJ2-6; TRBD1 agrees at 9 bases. The CDR3 DNA sequence: TGTGCCAGCAGTGGACAGGGGGTAACCCCTGGGGCCAACGTCCTGACTTTC. Protein: CASSGQGVTPGANVLTF.